This is a list of T cell receptor beta chains from one sample in a study of beta chain features in type 1 diabetes. Assay: immunoSEQ multiplex PCR; the TCRdb copy retains only in-frame clones and omits some. The data hold 600,000 to 750,000 clones, with around 12% observed a single time. Input material: naive CD4+ T cells from blood. These receptors originate from a man under 40 with type 1 diabetes. Each CDR3 is given with its conserved first and last residue. A D gene is named only where the DNA matches it firmly. Expanded clones are given a class, and other clones once, few, many or no size at all.

CDR3aa: CASSVGTGKAYNSPLHF; CDR3nt: TGTGCCAGCAGCGTAGGGACAGGGAAGGCCTATAATTCACCCCTCCACTTT; v_gene: TRBV9; j_gene: TRBJ1-6; abundance: .; d_gene: TRBD1
CDR3aa: CASSFIGLGRMNTEAFF; CDR3nt: TGTGCCAGCAGTTTTATTGGTCTGGGTCGGATGAACACTGAAGCTTTCTTT; v_gene: TRBV27; j_gene: TRBJ1-1; abundance: .; d_gene: .
CDR3aa: CASSQDRAAAAVAFF; CDR3nt: TGCGCCAGCAGCCAAGATCGGGCTGCTGCGGCGGTTGCTTTCTTT; v_gene: TRBV4-3; j_gene: TRBJ1-1; abundance: .; d_gene: .
CDR3aa: CASSGRQDNSPLHF; CDR3nt: TGTGCCAGCTCTGGGAGACAGGACAATTCACCCCTCCACTTT; v_gene: TRBV18; j_gene: TRBJ1-6; abundance: .; d_gene: .
CDR3aa: CAIRPEYNEQFF; CDR3nt: TGTGCCATCAGGCCTGAGTACAATGAGCAGTTCTTC; v_gene: TRBV10-3; j_gene: TRBJ2-1; abundance: .; d_gene: .
CDR3aa: CASSSTYEQYF; CDR3nt: TGTGCCAGCAGTTCCACTTACGAGCAGTACTTC; v_gene: TRBV28; j_gene: TRBJ2-7; abundance: .; d_gene: .
CDR3aa: CASSSSRTDSGYTF; CDR3nt: TGTGCCAGCAGCAGCTCCCGGACGGATAGCGGCTACACCTTC; v_gene: TRBV27; j_gene: TRBJ1-2; abundance: .; d_gene: .
CDR3aa: CASNGFWDRGQETQYF; CDR3nt: TGTGCCAGCAACGGATTTTGGGACAGGGGGCAGGAGACCCAGTACTTC; v_gene: TRBV2; j_gene: TRBJ2-5; abundance: .; d_gene: TRBD1
CDR3aa: CASRGSIGSPYNEQFF; CDR3nt: TGTGCCAGCAGAGGTAGCATCGGATCGCCCTACAATGAGCAGTTCTTC; v_gene: TRBV28; j_gene: TRBJ2-1; abundance: .; d_gene: .
CDR3aa: CASSLEGGQRSYEQYF; CDR3nt: TGCGCCAGCAGCTTGGAAGGGGGACAGCGCTCCTACGAGCAGTACTTC; v_gene: TRBV5-1; j_gene: TRBJ2-7; abundance: .; d_gene: TRBD1
CDR3aa: CASSQESYNEQFF; CDR3nt: TGCGCCAGCAGCCAAGAATCATACAATGAGCAGTTCTTC; v_gene: TRBV4-3; j_gene: TRBJ2-1; abundance: few; d_gene: .
CDR3aa: CASSLGVPGNNQPQHF; CDR3nt: TGTGCCAGCAGCTTAGGGGTACCAGGGAACAATCAGCCCCAGCATTTT; v_gene: TRBV7-2; j_gene: TRBJ1-5; abundance: .; d_gene: .
CDR3aa: CASSRQGSNQPQHF; CDR3nt: TGTGCCAGCAGTCGACAGGGGAGCAATCAGCCCCAGCATTTT; v_gene: TRBV28; j_gene: TRBJ1-5; abundance: .; d_gene: TRBD1
CDR3aa: CASSPRTDSPLHF; CDR3nt: TGTGCCAGCAGTCCGCGGACGGATTCACCCCTCCACTTT; v_gene: TRBV14; j_gene: TRBJ1-6; abundance: .; d_gene: .
CDR3aa: CASGREQETQYF; CDR3nt: TGTGCCTCGGGGAGGGAACAAGAGACCCAGTACTTC; v_gene: TRBV10-3; j_gene: TRBJ2-5; abundance: .; d_gene: TRBD2
CDR3aa: CASSLYPRGASGVGETQYF; CDR3nt: TGTGCCAGCAGCTTATACCCTAGAGGGGCTAGCGGGGTCGGGGAGACCCAGTACTTC; v_gene: TRBV11-3; j_gene: TRBJ2-5; abundance: .; d_gene: TRBD2
CDR3aa: CASGRNTGELFF; CDR3nt: TGTGCCAGCGGCAGGAACACCGGGGAGCTGTTTTTT; v_gene: TRBV11-2; j_gene: TRBJ2-2; abundance: few; d_gene: .
CDR3aa: CASSSPGTYEQYF; CDR3nt: TGCGCCAGCAGCTCCCCAGGAACCTACGAGCAGTACTTC; v_gene: TRBV5-1; j_gene: TRBJ2-7; abundance: few; d_gene: .
CDR3aa: CASSQNSNQPQHF; CDR3nt: TGTGCCAGTAGTCAGAATAGCAATCAGCCCCAGCATTTT; v_gene: TRBV19; j_gene: TRBJ1-5; abundance: few; d_gene: .
CDR3aa: CASSLELAGPYEQYF; CDR3nt: TGCGCCAGCAGCTTGGAACTAGCGGGGCCTTACGAGCAGTACTTC; v_gene: TRBV5-1; j_gene: TRBJ2-7; abundance: few; d_gene: TRBD2
CDR3aa: CASSPRTVTSGNTIYF; CDR3nt: TGTGCCAGCAGCCCGAGGACGGTTACCTCTGGAAACACCATATATTTT; v_gene: TRBV11-2; j_gene: TRBJ1-3; abundance: few; d_gene: .
CDR3aa: CASSLAGGATEAFF; CDR3nt: TGCGCCAGCAGCTTGGCGGGGGGCGCAACTGAAGCTTTCTTT; v_gene: TRBV5-1; j_gene: TRBJ1-1; abundance: .; d_gene: .
CDR3aa: CASSPTGGMKTQYF; CDR3nt: TGTGCCAGCTCACCAACAGGGGGTATGAAGACCCAGTACTTC; v_gene: TRBV18; j_gene: TRBJ2-5; abundance: few; d_gene: TRBD1
CDR3aa: CASRSGQENQPQHF; CDR3nt: TGTGCCAGCAGGTCGGGACAGGAGAATCAGCCCCAGCATTTT; v_gene: TRBV6-1; j_gene: TRBJ1-5; abundance: .; d_gene: TRBD1
CDR3aa: CASSLMPDTQYF; CDR3nt: TGTGCCAGCAGCTTAATGCCAGATACGCAGTATTTT; v_gene: TRBV5-4; j_gene: TRBJ2-3; abundance: .; d_gene: .
CDR3aa: CASSVGRAFSNQPQHF; CDR3nt: TGTGCCAGCAGTGTGGGTCGGGCTTTTAGCAATCAGCCCCAGCATTTT; v_gene: TRBV6-6; j_gene: TRBJ1-5; abundance: .; d_gene: .
CDR3aa: CASSSRPGTGIHGYTF; CDR3nt: TGTGCCAGCAGTTCGCGTCCCGGGACAGGGATCCATGGCTACACCTTC; v_gene: TRBV6-5; j_gene: TRBJ1-2; abundance: .; d_gene: TRBD1
CDR3aa: CASSFGTNGYTF; CDR3nt: TGTGCCAGCAGCTTCGGAACCAATGGCTACACCTTC; v_gene: TRBV6-6; j_gene: TRBJ1-2; abundance: .; d_gene: .
CDR3aa: CASSSRGGGTETQYF; CDR3nt: TGTGCCAGTAGTAGTCGGGGAGGGGGGACAGAGACCCAGTACTTC; v_gene: TRBV19; j_gene: TRBJ2-5; abundance: few; d_gene: .
CDR3aa: CASSLTGATEAFF; CDR3nt: TGTGCCAGCAGTTTAACGGGGGCCACTGAAGCTTTCTTT; v_gene: TRBV7-2; j_gene: TRBJ1-1; abundance: .; d_gene: .
CDR3aa: CASKTQQGAGTEAFF; CDR3nt: TGTGCCAGTAAGACTCAACAGGGGGCCGGTACTGAAGCTTTCTTT; v_gene: TRBV6-1; j_gene: TRBJ1-1; abundance: .; d_gene: TRBD1
CDR3aa: CASSVAQGGYEQFF; CDR3nt: TGCGCCAGCAGTGTGGCACAGGGGGGATATGAGCAGTTCTTC; v_gene: TRBV10-2; j_gene: TRBJ2-1; abundance: .; d_gene: TRBD1
CDR3aa: CAISVSPQPGVWAMRPLHF; CDR3nt: TGTGCCATCAGTGTTTCCCCACAGCCAGGGGTTTGGGCTATGAGACCCCTCCACTTT; v_gene: TRBV10-3; j_gene: TRBJ1-6; abundance: .; d_gene: .
CDR3aa: CASSYSRGNYGYTF; CDR3nt: TGTGCCAGCAGTTACTCGAGAGGGAACTATGGCTACACCTTC; v_gene: TRBV6-5; j_gene: TRBJ1-2; abundance: few; d_gene: .
CDR3aa: CASSRLQGLLSTNEKLFF; CDR3nt: TGCGCCAGCAGCCGCTTACAGGGATTACTTTCAACTAATGAAAAACTGTTTTTT; v_gene: TRBV4-1; j_gene: TRBJ1-4; abundance: .; d_gene: .
CDR3aa: CASSLRLPGTPSNQPQHF; CDR3nt: TGCGCCAGCAGTCTACGCCTGCCCGGGACACCCAGCAATCAGCCCCAGCATTTT; v_gene: TRBV23-1; j_gene: TRBJ1-5; abundance: few; d_gene: .
CDR3aa: CSPRQGTDTQYF; CDR3nt: TGCAGCCCACGACAGGGGACAGATACGCAGTATTTT; v_gene: TRBV29-1; j_gene: TRBJ2-3; abundance: once; d_gene: TRBD1
CDR3aa: CASSPIGQGADGYTF; CDR3nt: TGTGCCAGCAGCCCAATAGGGCAGGGGGCCGATGGCTACACCTTC; v_gene: TRBV2; j_gene: TRBJ1-2; abundance: .; d_gene: TRBD1
CDR3aa: CASSWGLAEETQYF; CDR3nt: TGTGCCAGCAGCTGGGGACTAGCGGAAGAGACCCAGTACTTC; v_gene: TRBV11-1; j_gene: TRBJ2-5; abundance: .; d_gene: TRBD2
CDR3aa: CASSSTENPYEQYF; CDR3nt: TGTGCCAGCAGTTCTACAGAGAACCCCTACGAGCAGTACTTC; v_gene: TRBV27; j_gene: TRBJ2-7; abundance: few; d_gene: .
CDR3aa: CASFEGEKLFF; CDR3nt: TGTGCCAGCTTTGAGGGTGAAAAACTGTTTTTT; v_gene: TRBV7-9; j_gene: TRBJ1-4; abundance: few; d_gene: .
CDR3aa: CASSPKGLLYEQYF; CDR3nt: TGTGCCAGCTCACCGAAAGGTCTGCTTTACGAGCAGTACTTC; v_gene: TRBV18; j_gene: TRBJ2-7; abundance: .; d_gene: .
CDR3aa: CSVGYPEGTQYF; CDR3nt: TGCAGCGTTGGTTATCCAGAAGGGACCCAGTACTTC; v_gene: TRBV29-1; j_gene: TRBJ2-5; abundance: .; d_gene: .
CDR3aa: CASSPRDNYEQYF; CDR3nt: TGTGCCAGCAGCCCCCGGGACAACTACGAGCAGTACTTC; v_gene: TRBV7-2; j_gene: TRBJ2-7; abundance: few; d_gene: .